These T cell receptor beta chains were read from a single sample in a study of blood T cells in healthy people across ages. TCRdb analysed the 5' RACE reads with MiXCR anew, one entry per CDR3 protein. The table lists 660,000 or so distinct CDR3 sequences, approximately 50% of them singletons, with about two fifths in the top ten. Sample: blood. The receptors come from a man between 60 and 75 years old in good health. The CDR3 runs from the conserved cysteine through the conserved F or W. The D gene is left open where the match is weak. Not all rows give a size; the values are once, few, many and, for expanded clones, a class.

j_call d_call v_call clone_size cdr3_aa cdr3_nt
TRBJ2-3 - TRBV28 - CASNPAQTPRGDTQYF TGTGCCAGCAATCCGGCCCAGACTCCCCGAGGAGATACGCAGTATTTT
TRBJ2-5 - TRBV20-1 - CSASRTAQETQYF TGCAGTGCTTCAAGGACAGCCCAAGAGACCCAGTACTTC
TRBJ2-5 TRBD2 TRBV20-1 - CSARPFSGTSGGQETQYF TGCAGTGCTAGACCTTTCTCCGGGACTAGCGGGGGACAAGAGACCCAGTACTTC
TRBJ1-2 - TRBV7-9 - CASSFDAPGNNYGYTF TGTGCCAGCAGCTTTGACGCCCCGGGAAATAACTATGGCTACACCTTC
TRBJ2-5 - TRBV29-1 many CSVEGTDQETQYF TGCAGCGTTGAAGGGACAGACCAAGAGACCCAGTACTTC
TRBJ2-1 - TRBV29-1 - CSVEGRSEQFF TGCAGCGTTGAAGGACGGAGTGAGCAGTTCTTC
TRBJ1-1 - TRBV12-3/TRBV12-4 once CASSATWGTEAFF TGTGCCAGCAGTGCCACATGGGGGACTGAAGCTTTCTTT
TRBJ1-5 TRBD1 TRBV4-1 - CASSRRTGVDNQPQHF TGCGCCAGCAGCCGACGGACAGGGGTGGACAATCAGCCCCAGCATTTT
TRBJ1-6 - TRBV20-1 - CSATGGRGALHF TGCAGTGCCACCGGTGGCCGGGGGGCCCTCCACTTT
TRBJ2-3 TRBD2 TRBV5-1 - CASSIGTRDTDTQYF TGCGCCAGCAGCATCGGGACTAGAGACACAGATACGCAGTATTTT
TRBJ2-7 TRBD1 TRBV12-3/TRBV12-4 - CASTLSGTGETEQYF TGTGCCAGCACTCTTTCCGGGACAGGGGAGACCGAGCAGTACTTC
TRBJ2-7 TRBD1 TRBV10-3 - CAISGGQGPIEQYF TGTGCCATCAGTGGGGGACAGGGTCCCATCGAGCAGTACTTC
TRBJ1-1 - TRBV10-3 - CAISESRAGVNTEAFF TGTGCCATCAGTGAGTCGAGGGCTGGAGTGAACACTGAAGCTTTCTTT
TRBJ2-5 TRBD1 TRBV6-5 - CASSYSTGSTQYF TGTGCCAGCAGTTACTCGACAGGGAGTACCCAGTACTTC
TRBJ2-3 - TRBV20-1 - CSARDSPTDTQYF TGCAGTGCTAGAGATTCGCCCACAGATACGCAGTATTTT
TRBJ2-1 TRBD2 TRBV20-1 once CSARVIRGGETQFF TGCAGTGCTAGAGTAATTCGGGGGGGAGAGACCCAGTTCTTC
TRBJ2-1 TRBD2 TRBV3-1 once CASSQEVGGRAGGSYNEQFF TGTGCCAGCAGCCAAGAGGTGGGGGGGCGAGCGGGGGGATCCTACAATGAGCAGTTCTTC
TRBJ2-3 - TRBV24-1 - CATSDFGGRLQYF TGCGCCACCAGTGATTTTGGGGGGCGCTTGCAGTATTTT
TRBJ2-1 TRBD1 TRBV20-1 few CSANRGLGYNEQFF TGCAGTGCCAACAGGGGGCTAGGGTACAATGAGCAGTTCTTC
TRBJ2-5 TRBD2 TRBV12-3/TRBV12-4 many CASSPGLAGGQETQYF TGTGCCAGCAGCCCCGGACTAGCGGGGGGCCAAGAGACCCAGTACTTC
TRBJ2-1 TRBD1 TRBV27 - CASSPQGQTPYNEQFF TGTGCCAGCAGCCCACAGGGACAGACCCCTTACAATGAGCAGTTCTTC
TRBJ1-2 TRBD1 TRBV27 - CASSLTGGVTNYGYTF TGTGCCAGCAGTTTAACAGGGGGCGTTACTAACTATGGCTACACCTTC
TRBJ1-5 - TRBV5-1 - CASSSGQSTDQPQHF TGCGCCAGCAGTTCAGGACAGTCCACGGATCAGCCCCAGCATTTT
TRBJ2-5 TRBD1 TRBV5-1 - CASTNKGDRVAETQYF TGCGCCAGCACCAACAAGGGGGACAGGGTTGCAGAGACCCAGTACTTC
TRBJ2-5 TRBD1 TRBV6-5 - CASSPVRDSQETQYF TGTGCCAGCAGTCCCGTCCGGGACAGTCAAGAGACCCAGTACTTC
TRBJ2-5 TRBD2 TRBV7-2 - CASSFRSGGETQYF TGTGCCAGCAGCTTTCGTTCGGGAGGGGAGACCCAGTACTTC
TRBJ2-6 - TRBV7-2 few CASSLVGGGSSGANVLTF TGTGCCAGCAGCTTAGTGGGAGGGGGGAGCTCTGGGGCCAACGTCCTGACTTTC
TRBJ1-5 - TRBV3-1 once CASSQDTGSGGPQHF TGTGCCAGCAGCCAAGATACGGGCTCTGGGGGACCCCAGCATTTT
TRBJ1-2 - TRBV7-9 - CASSPLVKGDYGYTF TGTGCCAGCAGCCCTCTGGTAAAGGGGGACTATGGCTACACCTTC
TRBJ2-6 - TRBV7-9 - CASSFMRNSGANVLTF TGTGCCAGCAGCTTCATGAGAAACTCTGGGGCCAACGTCCTGACTTTC
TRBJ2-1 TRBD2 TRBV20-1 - CSATGLAPYNEQFF TGCAGTGCAACCGGACTAGCCCCCTACAATGAGCAGTTCTTC
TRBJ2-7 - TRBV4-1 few CASSQDSPFPRSEQYF TGCGCCAGCAGCCAAGATTCCCCGTTCCCGAGGTCCGAGCAGTACTTC
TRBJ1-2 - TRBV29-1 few CSVSGTEGGYTF TGCAGCGTGAGTGGGACGGAAGGTGGCTACACCTTC
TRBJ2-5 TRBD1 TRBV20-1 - CSASKDREQETQYF TGCAGTGCTAGTAAGGACAGGGAACAAGAGACCCAGTACTTC
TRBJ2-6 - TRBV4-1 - CASRPGQLSGANVLTF TGCGCCAGCAGGCCCGGACAGCTCTCTGGGGCCAACGTCCTGACTTTC
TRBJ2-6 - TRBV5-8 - CASSFAGSSGANVLTF TGTGCCAGCAGCTTCGCAGGTTCCTCTGGGGCCAACGTCCTGACTTTC
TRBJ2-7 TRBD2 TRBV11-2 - CASSSDGGSYEQYF TGTGCCAGCAGTTCCGACGGGGGGTCCTACGAGCAGTACTTC
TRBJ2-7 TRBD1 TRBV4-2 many CASSQEGQGAYEQYF TGTGCCAGCAGCCAAGAGGGGCAGGGGGCCTACGAGCAGTACTTC
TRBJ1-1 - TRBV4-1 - CASSQELGLMNTEAFF TGCGCCAGCAGCCAAGAGCTAGGGTTAATGAACACTGAAGCTTTCTTT
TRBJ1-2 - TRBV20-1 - CSAREQGSNYGYTF TGCAGTGCTAGAGAACAGGGTTCTAACTATGGCTACACCTTC